This T cell receptor (beta chain) comes out of a study of shared clonotypes between healthy human individuals. Study findings and constraints: Clonotypes not shared had lower generation probabilities than those common to all four donors.

The assay was carried out at the deep level. Clones were read by immunoSEQ multiplex PCR, and TCRdb kept only the in-frame ones, dropping some. The table lists under 1 million clones, about 91% of them singletons. The CDR3 is made up of 15 amino acids. Germline V lookup: CDR1 LNHDA, CDR2 SQIVND (reference sequence). Unmatched junction bases numbered 6, after V lost 3 bases and J lost 4 bases. As defined, naive CD8 cells were CD45RO-negative and positively selected for CCR7, with terminally differentiated effector memory CD45RA+ cells excluded. Everyone who donated was a Caucasian adult who lived in Nashville, Tennessee. As concerns this clone: What it binds is unknown.

Material: naive CD8+ T cells sorted from blood. The receptor was derived from a man aged 30-40 years in good health. The chain combines TRBV19 with TRBJ2-1; 7 bases are shared with TRBD2. CDR3 nucleotides: TGTGCCAGTAGTATCTCCCCGGGAGGTTACAATGAGCAGTTCTTC. Translated, it gives CASSISPGGYNEQFF. The full variable domain, in which reference TRBV19 and TRBJ2-1 provide the parts outside the CDR3, is DGGITQSPKYLFRKEGQNVTLSCEQNLNHDAMYWYRQDPGQGLRLIYYSQIVNDFQKGDIAEGYSVSREKKESFPLTVTSAQKNPTAFYLCASSISPGGYNEQFFGPGTRLTVL.